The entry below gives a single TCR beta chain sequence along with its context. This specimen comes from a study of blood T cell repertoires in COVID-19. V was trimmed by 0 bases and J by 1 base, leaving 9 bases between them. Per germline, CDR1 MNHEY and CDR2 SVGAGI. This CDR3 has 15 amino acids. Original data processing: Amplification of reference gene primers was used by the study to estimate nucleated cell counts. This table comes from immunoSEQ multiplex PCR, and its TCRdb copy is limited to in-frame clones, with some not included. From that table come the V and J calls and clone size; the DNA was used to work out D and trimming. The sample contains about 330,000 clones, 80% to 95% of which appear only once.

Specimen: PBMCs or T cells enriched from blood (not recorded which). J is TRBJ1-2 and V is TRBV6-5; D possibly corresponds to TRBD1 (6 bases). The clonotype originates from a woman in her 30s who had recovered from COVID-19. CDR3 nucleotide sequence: TGTGCCAGCAGTTACTCAAACAGGGTTAACTATGGCTACACCTTC. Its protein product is CASSYSNRVNYGYTF.